The 23 T cell receptor beta chains below come from one sample, sequenced in a study of neurological immune-mediated disorders. TCRdb re-derived calls from the 5' RACE reads in MiXCR, one entry per CDR3 protein. Found here are 130,000 or so distinct CDR3 sequences, roughly 3.2% of them singletons; the top ten hold around 1.4%. Sequencing was done on a sample of PBMCs. These receptors came from a woman aged 25 to 39 with multiple sclerosis.

This clonotype came up many times. This chain links TRBV29-1 with TRBJ2-1, with D maybe TRBD2 (6 bases). The V and J ends lost 2 bases and 9 bases respectively, with 11 bases between them. The germline gives CDR1 SQVTM, CDR2 ANQGSEA. This CDR3 contains 12 residues. CDR3 nucleotides: TGCAGCGTTGAATCGGAGGGGATTGAGCAGTTCTTC. Protein product: CSVESEGIEQFF.

This chain uses TRBV4-3 with TRBJ1-1; D call uncertain. The germline gives CDR1 LGHNA, CDR2 YSLEER. CDR3 length: 14 amino acids. Deletions cut 0 bases from V and 6 bases from J, with 11 bases between. CDR3 sequence: CASSQDFVNPEAFF. The CDR3 DNA sequence: TGCGCCAGCAGCCAAGACTTCGTCAATCCTGAAGCTTTCTTT.

This clonotype was seen ten or more times. J is TRBJ2-5 and V is TRBV3-1, with D uncertain. Deletions cut 2 bases from V and 3 bases from J, with 10 bases between. The CDR3 covers 14 residues. Germline V gene sequence: CDR1 LGHDT, CDR2 YNNKEL (reference sequence). The CDR3 DNA follows: TGTGCCAGCAGCCAACTCCCACCGAAAGAGACCCAGTACTTC. Protein: CASSQLPPKETQYF.

The genes are TRBV5-1 and TRBJ2-7; D may be TRBD2 (5 bases). The V gene lost 4 bases and the J gene lost 0 bases, with 17 bases spanning the gap. Germline loops: CDR1 SGHRS, CDR2 YFSETQ. There are 16 residues in the CDR3. The DNA for the CDR3 is TGCGCCAGCAGCGTTATTCCGGGATCTAGCTCCTACGAGCAGTACTTC. This translates into CASSVIPGSSSYEQYF.

This clonotype was seen ten or more times. This sequence joins TRBV20-1 and TRBJ2-4, with 9 positions matching TRBD2. CDR3 size: 13 residues. The germline gives CDR1 DFQATT, CDR2 SNEGSKA (reference sequence). V shed 4 bases, J shed 9 bases, and the junction held 7 bases outside the gene matches. The CDR3: CSAIAGGTSIQYF. The DNA for the CDR3 is TGCAGTGCTATCGCGGGAGGGACTAGCATTCAGTACTTC.

Only a few counts were recorded for this clonotype. At one end the junction does not follow the germline gene, possibly because of a read error. The chain uses TRBV29-1 and TRBJ2-7, with D possibly being TRBD1 or TRBD2 (7 bases each). The V gene's germline CDR1 is SQVTM and CDR2 ANQGSEA. CDR3 length: 13 residues. The CDR3, as DNA: TGCAGCGCTGAAGCGGGACAGTCCTACGAGCAGTACTTC. Residues: CSAEAGQSYEQYF.

This clonotype has ten or more counts. The chain has TRBV20-1 and TRBJ2-3; 8 positions agree with TRBD2. The junction had 3 bases not matched to a gene; V was cut back by 6 bases and J by 1 base. CDR3 length equals 13 residues. Germline CDR1 and CDR2: DFQATT and SNEGSKA (reference sequence). The DNA for the CDR3 is TGCAGTGCCGGGGGGGGGCGCACAGATACGCAGTATTTT. It yields the protein CSAGGGRTDTQYF.

This clonotype occurred many times. The junction shows a germline mismatch at one end, possibly a read error. This chain joins TRBV4-1 and TRBJ1-1; no definite D call. Germline CDR1 MGHRA, CDR2 YSYEKL. The CDR3 loop spans 15 amino acids. CDR3 loop: CASSQGGGRNPEAFF. Here the CDR3 DNA reads TGCGCCAGCAGCCAAGGGGGAGGCCGGAACCCTGAAGCTTTCTTT.

This clonotype was recorded at least ten times. The chain is built from TRBV5-1 and TRBJ1-1; D possibly corresponds to TRBD1 (6 bases). The germline V gene encodes CDR1 SGHRS and CDR2 YFSETQ. The V and J ends lost 4 bases and 6 bases respectively, with 13 bases between them. CDR3 length equals 13 residues. This chain's CDR3 is CASSPRGGPEAFF. In nucleotides, the CDR3 is TGCGCCAGCAGCCCCCGTGGGGGGCCTGAAGCTTTCTTT.

This clonotype occurred many times. The chain employs TRBV20-1 and TRBJ2-3; D might be TRBD1 (5 bases). V was pared by 0 bases and J by 6 bases, with 10 bases between. Germline CDR1 reads DFQATT; CDR2 reads SNEGSKA (reference sequence). This CDR3 has 13 residues. The CDR3 region is CSARDSGIDTQYF. CDR3 coding DNA: TGCAGTGCTAGAGATTCAGGGATTGATACGCAGTATTTT.

This clonotype was picked up many times. The gene calls are TRBV2 and TRBJ2-5, with TRBD2 as a possible D gene (5 bases). The CDR3 sequence is 14 residues long. Germline CDR1 reads SNHLY; CDR2 reads FYNNEI. Trimming left V 1 base short and J 7 bases short, with 13 bases between. The CDR3 DNA reads TGTGCCAGCAGTGAAGGGGCCACCGGGGTGACCCAGTACTTC. As protein: CASSEGATGVTQYF.

This clonotype was seen many times. The J gene is TRBJ2-2, the V gene TRBV29-1; no clear D gene. Germline assignment: CDR1 SQVTM and CDR2 ANQGSEA. V dropped 3 bases and J dropped 5 bases, with 10 bases sitting between them. This CDR3 region has 13 residues. The CDR3 spells CSVDVRVTGELFF. DNA for the CDR3: TGCAGCGTTGACGTGCGTGTAACCGGGGAGCTGTTTTTT.

This clonotype showed up many times. CDR3 sequence reads: CASSYTGQYNEQFF. CDR3 coding DNA: TGTGCCAGCAGTTACACCGGACAGTACAATGAGCAGTTCTTC. The chain recombines TRBV6-5 with TRBJ2-1; possible D gene TRBD1, 6 bases. The CDR3 is 14 residues long. Per germline, CDR1 MNHEY and CDR2 SVGAGI. Between the trimmed V and J ends, which lost 2 bases and 4 bases, there was a span of 9 bases.

This clonotype was observed at least ten times. V gene TRBV6-5 combines with J gene TRBJ2-5, with D uncertain. Trimming left V 6 bases short and J 5 bases short, with 7 bases between. The CDR3 length is 11 residues. Germline values: CDR1 MNHEY, CDR2 SVGAGI. The CDR3 is CASRVGETQYF. The CDR3 region has the DNA TGTGCCAGCAGAGTTGGGGAGACCCAGTACTTC.

This clonotype has a count of ten or more. The chain combines TRBV20-1 with TRBJ2-1, with no clear D. Deletions cut 3 bases from V and 4 bases from J, with 16 bases between. The CDR3 extends over 15 amino acids. Germline CDR1 reads DFQATT; CDR2 reads SNEGSKA (reference sequence). CDR3 sequence: CSARASVAGYNEQFF. The CDR3 DNA sequence: TGCAGTGCTAGGGCCTCAGTCGCAGGATACAATGAGCAGTTCTTC.

Remarks on this clonotype: This may come from a read error, since a much larger clone is one base off. The CDR3: CSAAQGGGTDTQYF. CDR3 DNA sequence: TGCAGTGCCGCCCAAGGGGGCGGGACAGATACGCAGTATTTT. The rearrangement uses TRBV20-1 and TRBJ2-3, with 7 bases fitting TRBD1. The J segment lost 3 bases and the V segment lost 6 bases, leaving 9 bases of the junction unmatched. Germline V gene lookup returns CDR1 DFQATT and CDR2 SNEGSKA (reference sequence). This CDR3 has 14 amino acids.

This clonotype was detected only a few times. J is TRBJ2-7 and V is TRBV19, with 7 bases lining up with TRBD1. Losses at the gene ends were 4 bases for V and 1 base for J; bases not matched to a gene: 4. The length of the CDR3 is 14 residues. The germline V gene has CDR1 LNHDA and CDR2 SQIVND (reference sequence). CDR3 loop: CASSTSTGSYEQYF. The CDR3 DNA follows: TGTGCCAGTAGTACCTCGACAGGGTCCTACGAGCAGTACTTC. The full variable domain, rest sourced from reference TRBV19 and TRBJ2-7, is DGGITQSPKYLFRKEGQNVTLSCEQNLNHDAMYWYRQDPGQGLRLIYYSQIVNDFQKGDIAEGYSVSREKKESFPLTVTSAQKNPTAFYLCASSTSTGSYEQYFGPGTRLTVT.

This clonotype was seen many times. The V call is TRBV5-1, the J call TRBJ2-7; perhaps D is TRBD1 or TRBD2 (6 bases each). V was shortened by 3 bases and J by 3 bases, with 16 bases between the two germline ends. Germline assignment: CDR1 SGHRS and CDR2 YFSETQ. The CDR3 has 15 residues. CDR3 residues: CASSSVGGQFYEQYF. The CDR3 DNA reads TGCGCCAGCAGCTCCGTTGGGGGGCAGTTCTACGAGCAGTACTTC.

This clonotype was detected many times. The chain has TRBV7-2 and TRBJ2-5; 9 nucleotides match TRBD1. V trimming: 3 bases; J trimming: 2 bases; junction bases outside the gene matches: 7. The CDR3 is 16 amino acids. Germline values: CDR1 SGHTA, CDR2 FQGNSA. CDR3 coding DNA: TGTGCCAGCAGCTTGGCGTGGGGGACAGGGCAAGAGACCCAGTACTTC. Encoded protein: CASSLAWGTGQETQYF.

This clonotype was seen repeatedly, ten times or more. Here the CDR3 DNA reads TGTGCCAGCAGCGCCGGGAGGGGACAGGGGCAAGAGACCCAGTACTTC. It yields the protein CASSAGRGQGQETQYF. This chain uses TRBV9 with TRBJ2-5, with 10 bases identical to TRBD1. Germline CDR1 SGDLS, CDR2 YYNGEE. V was clipped by 3 bases and J by 2 bases; unmatched bases: 7. This CDR3 contains 16 residues.

This clonotype was seen many times. This chain connects TRBV28 to TRBJ2-7, with a weak D call TRBD1 (8 bases). Deletions cut 6 bases from V and 4 bases from J, with 16 bases between. The CDR3 has 14 amino acids. Looked up from germline, CDR1 is MDHEN and CDR2 is SYDVKM. This chain's CDR3 is CASSDNRGGYEQYF. The CDR3 nucleotides are TGTGCCAGCAGCGATAACAGGGGGGGGTACGAGCAGTACTTC.

In this sample, this clonotype turned up many times. The chain carries TRBV6-2 or TRBV6-3 and TRBJ1-1; D gene unclear. The germline V gene encodes CDR1 MNHEY and CDR2 SVGEGT. V lost 6 bases, J lost 1 base, and 12 bases lay in between. The CDR3 is made up of 14 amino acids. The chain's CDR3 is CASSNPDRNTEAFF. CDR3 bases: TGTGCCAGCAGCAACCCGGACCGGAACACTGAAGCTTTCTTT.

This clonotype came up many times. The chain has TRBV12-3 or TRBV12-4 and TRBJ2-7; weak D call: TRBD1 (6 bases). CDR3 length: 15 amino acids. Trimming shortened V by 1 base and J by 2 bases, and 12 bases separated the two germline ends. CDR3 in amino acids: CASSLGQPGAYEQYF. Written as DNA, the CDR3 is TGTGCCAGCAGTTTAGGTCAGCCAGGGGCCTACGAGCAGTACTTC.